This T cell receptor beta chain was identified during a study of blood T cell repertoires in COVID-19. Study-wide context: Acute and convalescent COVID-19 specimens originated in the United States, Italy and Spain.

Trimming removed 3 bases from V and 6 bases from J, with 11 bases in between. Germline V gene lookup returns CDR1 KGHSH and CDR2 LQKENI. CDR3 size: 13 residues. Original analysis: Using reference gene primer amplification, nucleated cell counts were estimated. Clones were sequenced by immunoSEQ multiplex PCR, and TCRdb holds only the in-frame ones, with some missing. Clone size and the V and J calls come from that table; the DNA yielded D and trimming. The data show over 200,000 clones, with more than 70% seen just once and 2% to 2.5% held by the top ten. This study enrolled people aged about 18 to 90 from 20 to 25 US geographic areas.

This TCR was sampled from a woman aged 40 to 50 with acute COVID-19. V is TRBV18 and J is TRBJ1-1; no firm D call. Sequencing input: PBMCs or T cells enriched from blood (not recorded which). In DNA, the CDR3 is TGTGCCAGCTCACCGTCACAGTACTCTGAAGCTTTCTTT. This sequence encodes CASSPSQYSEAFF.